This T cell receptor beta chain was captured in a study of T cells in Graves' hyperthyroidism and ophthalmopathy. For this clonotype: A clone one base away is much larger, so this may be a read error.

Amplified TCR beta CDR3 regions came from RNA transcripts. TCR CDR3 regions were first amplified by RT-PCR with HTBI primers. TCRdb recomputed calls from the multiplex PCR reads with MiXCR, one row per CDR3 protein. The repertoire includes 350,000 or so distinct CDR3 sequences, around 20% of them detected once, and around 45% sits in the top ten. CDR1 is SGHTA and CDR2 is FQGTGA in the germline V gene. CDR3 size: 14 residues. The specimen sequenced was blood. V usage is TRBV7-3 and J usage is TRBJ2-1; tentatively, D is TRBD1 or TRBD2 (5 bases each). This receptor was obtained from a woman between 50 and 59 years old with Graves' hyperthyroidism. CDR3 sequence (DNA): TGTGCCAGCAGCTTAGGGGTCGGGGCCAATGAGCAGTCCTTC. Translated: CASSLGVGANEQSF.